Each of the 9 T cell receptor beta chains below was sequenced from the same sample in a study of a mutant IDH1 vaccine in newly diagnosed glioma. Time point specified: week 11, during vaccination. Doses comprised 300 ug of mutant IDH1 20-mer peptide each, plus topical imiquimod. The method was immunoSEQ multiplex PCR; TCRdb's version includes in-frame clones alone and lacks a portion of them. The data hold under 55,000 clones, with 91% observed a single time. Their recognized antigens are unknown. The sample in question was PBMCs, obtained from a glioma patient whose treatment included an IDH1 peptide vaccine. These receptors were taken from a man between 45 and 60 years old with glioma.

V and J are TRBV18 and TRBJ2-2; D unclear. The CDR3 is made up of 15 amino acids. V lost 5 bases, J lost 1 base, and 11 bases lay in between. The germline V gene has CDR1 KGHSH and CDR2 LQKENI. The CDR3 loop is CASSTGGGNTGELFF. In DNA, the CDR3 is TGTGCCAGCTCAACGGGTGGTGGGAACACCGGGGAGCTGTTTTTT. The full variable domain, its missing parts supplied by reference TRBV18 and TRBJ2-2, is NAGVMQNPRHLVRRRGQEARLRCSPMKGHSHVYWYRQLPEEGLKFMVYLQKENIIDESGMPKERFSAEFPKEGPSILRIQQVVRGDSAAYFCASSTGGGNTGELFFGEGSRLTVL.

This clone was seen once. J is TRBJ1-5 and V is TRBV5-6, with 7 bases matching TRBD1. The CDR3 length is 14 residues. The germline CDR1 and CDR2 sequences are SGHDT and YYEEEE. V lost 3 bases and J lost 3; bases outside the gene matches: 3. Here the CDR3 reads CASSWTGLNQPQHF. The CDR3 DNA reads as TGTGCCAGCAGCTGGACAGGCCTCAATCAGCCCCAGCATTTT.

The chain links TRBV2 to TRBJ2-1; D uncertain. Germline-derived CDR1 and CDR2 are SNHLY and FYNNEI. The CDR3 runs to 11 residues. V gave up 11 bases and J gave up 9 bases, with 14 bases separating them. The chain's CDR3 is CASRWVGEQFF. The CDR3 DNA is TGTGCCTCCCGATGGGTAGGTGAGCAGTTCTTC.

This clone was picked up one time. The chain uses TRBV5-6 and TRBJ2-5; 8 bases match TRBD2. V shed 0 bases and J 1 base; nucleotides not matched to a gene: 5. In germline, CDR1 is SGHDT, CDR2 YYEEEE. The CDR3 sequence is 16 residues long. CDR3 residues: CASSLAASGPQETQYF. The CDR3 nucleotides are TGTGCCAGCAGCTTGGCGGCTAGCGGGCCCCAAGAGACCCAGTACTTC.

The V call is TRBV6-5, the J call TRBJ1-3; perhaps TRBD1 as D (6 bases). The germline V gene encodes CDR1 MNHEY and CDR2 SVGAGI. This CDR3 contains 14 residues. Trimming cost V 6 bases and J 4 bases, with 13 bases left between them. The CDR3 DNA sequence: TGTGCCAGCAGACTAACAGGGTCCGGAAACACCATATATTTT. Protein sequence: CASRLTGSGNTIYF.

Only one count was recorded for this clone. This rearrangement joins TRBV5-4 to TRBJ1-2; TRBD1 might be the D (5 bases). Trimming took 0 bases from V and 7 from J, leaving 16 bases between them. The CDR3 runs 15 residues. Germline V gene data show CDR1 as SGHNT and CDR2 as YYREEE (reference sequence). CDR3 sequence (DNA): TGTGCCAGCAGCTTGGCCGGGGCAGCGAAAAGTGGCTACACCTTC. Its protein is CASSLAGAAKSGYTF.

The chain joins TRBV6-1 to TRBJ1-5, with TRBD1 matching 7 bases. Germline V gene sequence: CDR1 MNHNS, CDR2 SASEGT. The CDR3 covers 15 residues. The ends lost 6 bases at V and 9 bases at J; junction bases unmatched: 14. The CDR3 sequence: CASSFRDQGDRPQHF. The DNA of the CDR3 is TGTGCCAGCAGCTTCCGGGATCAGGGGGATCGGCCCCAGCATTTT.

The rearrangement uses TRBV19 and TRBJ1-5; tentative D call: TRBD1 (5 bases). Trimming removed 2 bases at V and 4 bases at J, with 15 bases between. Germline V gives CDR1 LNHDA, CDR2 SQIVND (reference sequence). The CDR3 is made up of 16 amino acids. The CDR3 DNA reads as TGTGCCAGTAGTATACGGCTTTCGACAGCAAATCAGCCCCAGCATTTT. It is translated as CASSIRLSTANQPQHF.

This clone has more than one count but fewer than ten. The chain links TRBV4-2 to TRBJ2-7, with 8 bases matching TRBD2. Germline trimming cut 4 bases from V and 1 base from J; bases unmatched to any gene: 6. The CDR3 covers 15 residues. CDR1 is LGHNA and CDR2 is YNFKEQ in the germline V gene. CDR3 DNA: TGTGCCAGCAGCCCCGGGGGGGGTGCTTCCTACGAGCAGTACTTC. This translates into CASSPGGGASYEQYF.